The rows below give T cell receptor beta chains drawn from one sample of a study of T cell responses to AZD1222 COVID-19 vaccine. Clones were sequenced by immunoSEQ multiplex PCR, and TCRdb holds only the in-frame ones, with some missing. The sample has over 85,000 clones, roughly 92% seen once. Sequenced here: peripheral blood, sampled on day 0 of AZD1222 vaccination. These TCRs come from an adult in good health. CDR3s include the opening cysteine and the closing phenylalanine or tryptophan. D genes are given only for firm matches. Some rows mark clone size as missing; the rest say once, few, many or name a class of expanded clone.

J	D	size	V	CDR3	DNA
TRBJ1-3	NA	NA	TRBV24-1	CATSSGSSGNTIYF	TGTGCCACCAGTTCAGGCAGCTCTGGAAACACCATATATTTT
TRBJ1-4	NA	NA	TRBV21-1	CASSKVATNEKLFF	TGTGCCAGCAGCAAAGTTGCAACTAATGAAAAACTGTTTTTT
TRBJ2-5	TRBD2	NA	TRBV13	CASSLGRGGRKTQYF	TGTGCCAGCAGCTTAGGGCGGGGGGGCCGAAAGACCCAGTACTTC
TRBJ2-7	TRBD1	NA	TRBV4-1	CASSQVQGKSYEQYF	TGCGCCAGCAGCCAGGTACAGGGGAAATCCTACGAGCAGTACTTC
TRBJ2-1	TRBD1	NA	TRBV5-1	CASSLGTGTGRSNEQFF	TGCGCCAGCAGCTTGGGGACCGGGACAGGGAGGTCCAATGAGCAGTTCTTC
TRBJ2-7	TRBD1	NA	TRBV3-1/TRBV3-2	CASSRAGTGINEQYF	TGTGCCAGCAGCCGAGCGGGGACAGGGATCAACGAGCAGTACTTC
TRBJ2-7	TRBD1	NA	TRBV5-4	CASTKRQGARYEQYF	TGTGCCAGCACCAAACGACAGGGGGCGCGATACGAGCAGTACTTC
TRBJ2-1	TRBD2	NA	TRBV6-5	CASSYGSGGANEQFF	TGTGCCAGCAGTTACGGTAGCGGGGGGGCCAATGAGCAGTTCTTC
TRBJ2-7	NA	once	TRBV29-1	CSVLGDTGSYEQYF	TGCAGCGTTCTAGGGGATACAGGGTCCTACGAGCAGTACTTC
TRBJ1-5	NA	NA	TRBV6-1	CASSATRSQPQHF	TGTGCCAGCAGTGCCACAAGGAGTCAGCCCCAGCATTTT
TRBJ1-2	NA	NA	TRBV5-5	CASSHEYGYTF	TGTGCCAGCAGCCACGAGTATGGCTACACCTTC
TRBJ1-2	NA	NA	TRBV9	CASSVQGSSYGYTF	TGTGCCAGCAGCGTACAGGGATCGTCCTATGGCTACACCTTC
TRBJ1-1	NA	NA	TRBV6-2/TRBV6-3	CASSYGREGNTEAFF	TGTGCCAGCAGTTACGGGCGGGAAGGGAACACTGAAGCTTTCTTT
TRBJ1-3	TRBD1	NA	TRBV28	CASSSGTVGNTIYF	TGTGCCAGCAGCTCGGGGACAGTCGGAAACACCATATATTTT
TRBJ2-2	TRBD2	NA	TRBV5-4	CASSQGLAGTGELFF	TGTGCCAGCAGCCAGGGACTAGCGGGGACCGGGGAGCTGTTTTTT
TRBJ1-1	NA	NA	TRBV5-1	CASSFGQTNTEAFF	TGCGCCAGCAGCTTTGGACAGACTAACACTGAAGCTTTCTTT
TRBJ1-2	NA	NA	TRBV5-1	CASSAERPGAYGYTF	TGCGCCAGCAGCGCGGAGCGTCCTGGGGCCTATGGCTACACCTTC
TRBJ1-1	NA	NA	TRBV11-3	CASSLGARRNTEAFF	TGTGCCAGCAGCTTAGGTGCCAGGAGAAACACTGAAGCTTTCTTT
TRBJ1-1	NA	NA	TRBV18	CASSPVSGRNTEAFF	TGTGCCAGCTCACCCGTCAGTGGGAGGAACACTGAAGCTTTCTTT
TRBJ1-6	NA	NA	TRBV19	CASTPRGGSPLHF	TGTGCCAGTACCCCACGGGGAGGTTCACCCCTCCACTTT
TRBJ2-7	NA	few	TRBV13	CASREGSYEQYF	TGTGCCAGCAGGGAAGGGAGCTACGAGCAGTACTTC
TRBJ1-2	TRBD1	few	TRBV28	CASRPPRDRAHGYTF	TGTGCCAGCAGGCCGCCCCGGGACAGGGCACATGGCTACACCTTC
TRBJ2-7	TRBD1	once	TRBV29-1	CSVRGRYEQYF	TGCAGCGTCAGGGGGCGGTACGAGCAGTACTTC
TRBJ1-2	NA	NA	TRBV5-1	CASSQQGGGNYGYTF	TGCGCCAGCAGCCAACAGGGTGGGGGGAACTATGGCTACACCTTC
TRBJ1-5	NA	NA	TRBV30	CAWSHGGIGNQPQHF	TGTGCCTGGAGTCACGGGGGTATCGGCAATCAGCCCCAGCATTTT
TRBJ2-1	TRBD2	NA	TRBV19	CASSIGTSGGYNEQFF	TGTGCCAGTAGTATAGGGACTAGCGGGGGGTACAATGAGCAGTTCTTC
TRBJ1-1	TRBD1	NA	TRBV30	CACSKDRGFTEAFF	TGTGCCTGCTCGAAGGACAGGGGGTTCACTGAAGCTTTCTTT
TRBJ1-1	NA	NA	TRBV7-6	CASSPPPNTEAFF	TGTGCCAGCAGCCCCCCCCCGAACACTGAAGCTTTCTTT
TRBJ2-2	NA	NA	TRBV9	CASSPVVGGPTGELFF	TGTGCCAGCAGCCCAGTCGTCGGGGGGCCTACCGGGGAGCTGTTTTTT
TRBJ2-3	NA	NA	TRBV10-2	CASSQDSTDTQYF	TGCGCCAGCAGCCAAGATTCCACAGATACGCAGTATTTT
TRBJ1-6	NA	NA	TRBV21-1	CASSKEGAGRPYNSPLHF	TGTGCCAGCAGCAAAGAGGGAGCAGGGAGGCCTTATAATTCACCCCTCCACTTT
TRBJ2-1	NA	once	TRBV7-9	CATEPGSYNEQFF	TGTGCCACCGAACCAGGTTCCTACAATGAGCAGTTCTTC
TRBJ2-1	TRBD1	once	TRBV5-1	CASRSIQGAFYNEQFF	TGCGCCAGCAGGTCGATTCAGGGGGCTTTCTACAATGAGCAGTTCTTC
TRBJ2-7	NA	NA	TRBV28	CASSSPRREDEQYF	TGTGCCAGCAGTTCCCCCAGGAGGGAAGACGAGCAGTACTTC
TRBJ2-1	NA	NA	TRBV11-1	CASSAWGDSSYNEQFF	TGTGCCAGCAGCGCTTGGGGGGACTCCTCCTACAATGAGCAGTTCTTC
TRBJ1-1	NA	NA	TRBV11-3	CASAGGRRQTEAFF	TGTGCCAGCGCGGGGGGGCGGAGACAGACTGAAGCTTTCTTT
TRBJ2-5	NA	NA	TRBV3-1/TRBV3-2	CASSQLGETQYF	TGTGCCAGCAGCCAACTAGGGGAGACCCAGTACTTC
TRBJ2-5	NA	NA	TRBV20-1	CSARGETQYF	TGCAGTGCTAGAGGGGAGACCCAGTACTTC
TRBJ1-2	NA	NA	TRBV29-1	CSVEDPFTRYYGYTF	TGCAGCGTTGAAGACCCCTTCACTCGGTACTATGGCTACACCTTC